This entry lists 7 T cell receptor beta chains sequenced from one sample in a study of radiation and T cells in renal cell carcinoma. Only in-frame clones appear in the TCRdb table, and some are missing; sequencing was by immunoSEQ multiplex PCR. The sample consists of roughly 14,000 clones, around two thirds of them appearing once. The treatment: treatment-naive control, cytoreductive nephrectomy. Sample: tumor tissue, taken from a patient whose treatment was nephrectomy without radiotherapy. The receptors were gathered from a man aged 55 to 70 with renal cell carcinoma.

The chain uses TRBV7-8 and TRBJ1-3; the D gene is possibly TRBD1 (5 bases). Germline V lookup: CDR1 SGHVS, CDR2 FQNEAQ. V lost 1 base and J 8 bases, leaving 12 bases between the germline ends. The CDR3 covers 14 residues. The CDR3 nucleotides are TGTGCCAGCAGCTTAGGCGGCGCGGGGGACACCATATATTTT. This translates into CASSLGGAGDTIYF.

This clone has just one count. V usage is TRBV29-1 and J usage is TRBJ1-2, with D hard to call. Germline V gene lookup returns CDR1 SQVTM and CDR2 ANQGSEA. This CDR3 region has 13 residues. V lost 0 bases and J lost 4, with 9 bases in between. CDR3 region: CSVEDLGSYGYTF. CDR3 in DNA: TGCAGCGTTGAAGATCTGGGCAGCTATGGCTACACCTTC.

This clone was observed a few times. The chain combines TRBV28 with TRBJ2-3; possible D gene TRBD1, 5 bases. Trimming cost V 6 bases and J 6 bases, with 13 bases left between them. CDR3 length: 13 residues. CDR1 and CDR2 (germline): MDHEN, SYDVKM. The CDR3 here is CASRDTPADTQYF. As DNA, the CDR3 is TGTGCCAGCAGGGACACCCCCGCGGATACGCAGTATTTT.

V is TRBV28 and J is TRBJ1-5; D gene unclear. Germline V gene data show CDR1 as MDHEN and CDR2 as SYDVKM. Trimming stripped 7 bases from V and 1 base from J, with 8 bases between. The CDR3 is 13 amino acids. The CDR3 sequence: CASTPHSNQPQHF. Written as DNA, the CDR3 is TGTGCCAGCACTCCACACAGCAATCAGCCCCAGCATTTT.

V gene TRBV6-1 combines with J gene TRBJ2-2, with D maybe TRBD2 (6 bases). This CDR3 spans 15 amino acids. V was pared by 4 bases and J by 0 bases, with 9 bases between. Germline V gene sequence: CDR1 MNHNS, CDR2 SASEGT. The CDR3 reads CASSGRRANTGELFF. CDR3 sequence (DNA): TGTGCCAGCAGTGGCAGGAGGGCGAACACCGGGGAGCTGTTTTTT.

The chain couples TRBV30 to TRBJ2-3; D perhaps matches TRBD1 (5 bases). CDR3 size: 17 residues. Germline V gives CDR1 GTSNPN, CDR2 SVGIG (reference sequence). V shed 3 bases and J shed 0 bases, with 19 bases lying between them. CDR3 sequence reads: CAWRGLFTQGSTDTQYF. In DNA form, the CDR3 reads TGTGCCTGGAGAGGCCTCTTTACGCAGGGAAGCACAGATACGCAGTATTTT.

In this sample, this clone is medium-sized. The rearrangement uses TRBV7-9 and TRBJ1-1, with TRBD1 matching 8 bases. J gave up 3 bases and V 3 bases, and 3 bases lay outside the gene matches. Germline V CDR1 and CDR2: SEHNR, FQNEAQ (reference sequence). This CDR3 region has 14 residues. The CDR3 loop is CASSLTGADTEAFF. The CDR3 region has the DNA TGTGCCAGCAGCTTGACAGGGGCGGACACTGAAGCTTTCTTT. Full variable domain (missing parts from reference TRBV7-9 and TRBJ1-1): DTGVSQNPRHKITKRGQNVTFRCDPISEHNRLYWYRQTLGQGPEFLTYFQNEAQLEKSRLLSDRFSAERPKGSFSTLEIQRTEQGDSAMYLCASSLTGADTEAFFGQGTRLTVV.